This TCR beta chain was identified during a study of shared clonotypes between healthy human individuals (dated by TCRdb to 2018 to 2020). Describing the broader study: The cohort comprised a couple of women and a few men aged 18 to 49 years. For each donor, three plates each were used for CD4 naive and CD4 memory, two plates were used for CD8 naive, and one plate was used for CD8 memory. To estimate repertoire size and how much clonotypes are shared between individuals, the study performed deep sequencing of blood TCR repertoires from a few healthy adults. To increase sequencing depth and limit assay-specific biases, TCR repertoire library preparation and sequencing were carried out by different laboratories using diverse techniques. Between about 0.8 and 9.5 billion PBMCs per donor were obtained by leukapheresis. The paper as a whole reports these results and caveats: When a few donors were compared, the shared fraction of clonotypes was about 5.4% for naive CD4, less than 4% for naive CD8, more than 2% for memory CD4, and about 0.36% for memory CD8. Based on pairwise subsampling, the degree of clonotype sharing among donors was expected to be affected by sequencing depth. The small number of donors limited the genetic and exposure-history diversity represented. Larger estimated clonotype richness was generally found for naive subsets than for memory subsets. Clonotypes shared by all four sorted-subset donors showed higher generation probabilities than non-shared clonotypes. Rarefaction of sorted-subset datasets indicated incomplete sequencing despite the large sequencing depth. Sampling was restricted to blood, and TCR repertoires in tissue are likely to differ from TCR repertoires in blood.

Using the deep immunoSEQ assay, TCR CDR3 regions were amplified from genomic DNA by multiplex PCR. For each cell subset, the extracted genomic DNA was distributed evenly across all wells of several immunoSEQ 96-well plates, and each plate served as one replicate. Each replicate PCR for sorted subsets received roughly 200 ng genomic DNA, equal to 30,000 or so T cell genomes. The purified libraries were quantified using a Qubit 3.0 fluorometer, sized with a Bioanalyzer 2100, and then quantified again using the KAPA Library Quantification kit. Each immunoSEQ 96-well plate was sequenced on its own single-read 150-cycle Illumina NextSeq 550 flow cell. Per the authors' processing: Because the immunoSEQ output included only junctional sequences and no quality scores, the filtering could not be the same as the filtering used for full-length reads. Sequences were annotated with PyIR, a Python wrapper for IgBLAST v1.9, using IMGT germline references to assign V/J genes and CDR3. Reads were removed for weak V/J assignments (E-value above 1e-6), missing CDR3, stop codons, out-of-frame junctions, or ambiguous translated residues. V3J clonotypes were defined by identical inferred V gene, J gene, and CDR3 amino acid sequence. Percentage overlap between repertoires was computed as shared unique clonotypes divided by the size of the smaller repertoire. Richness of each repertoire was evaluated using RTK rarefaction, the Chao1 estimator, and Recon v2.1 estimates of unobserved clonotypes. For all TCRbeta clonotypes obtained by the gDNA method from a handful of donors, generation probabilities were computed with OLGA. The table was pulled from immuneACCESS by TCRdb, which kept in-frame rearrangements only. Such tables lose some clones; where checked, under half of the loss comes from unresolved V genes, and the rest has no known cause. The V and J calls and the clone size are those of that table, but D and trimming were determined from the DNA. The sample table contains 2.3 million or so clones; only one count was recorded for 85% to 95% of them. Of the sample, about 0.39% is held by the ten largest clones.

The CDR3, from cysteine to phenylalanine, totals 14 residues. The retained sequence is limited to the CDR3, 42 bases, with the frame set at the first base. V is shortened by 7 bases, J by 2 bases, and the region joining them spans 14 bases. The germline V gene gives CDR1 as LGHNA and CDR2 as YSLEER. As to this clone: Its binding antigen is unknown. Base qualities were left out, and no much larger clone turns up one base away.

Donors were healthy HIV-negative adults with no recently reported acute infections or vaccinations. Only Caucasian adults living in Nashville, Tennessee, USA were represented among the donors. CD4+ T cells were enriched by magnetic negative selection, after which naive cells were positively selected on CD45RA and the negative fraction was taken as the memory subset. After blood collection by leukapheresis, PBMCs were isolated using Ficoll-Histopaque density gradient centrifugation and then cryopreserved in the vapor phase of liquid nitrogen. Analytical flow cytometry was used to check the purity and quantity of each magnetically sorted T cell population. Each sorted fraction had its genomic DNA isolated and then quantified by UV absorbance on a Nanodrop 2000c.

The sequence joins TRBV4-3 to TRBJ1-2; the D gene cannot be resolved reliably. This clonotype was obtained from a man between 18 and 29 years old in good health. Some clones in this sample may be carry-over from other donors' samples. The sequenced sample consisted of naive CD4+ T cells from PBMCs. What the cell subset or site label conveys for this sample: CD45RA+ positively selected. The CDR3 protein sequence reads: CASTKWTANYGYTF. Here is the DNA: TGCGCCAGCACTAAATGGACCGCAAACTATGGCTACACCTTC.